A single sample is the source of the 27 T cell receptor beta chains below, sequenced in a study of shared clonotypes between healthy human individuals. This table comes from immunoSEQ multiplex PCR, and its TCRdb copy is limited to in-frame clones, with some not included. The sample carries 650,000 to 700,000 clones, about nine tenths recorded once. The sequencing input was memory CD8+ T cells from PBMCs. Subset noted: CD45RO+ cells pooled with CCR7-negative TemRA cells. The receptor set was obtained from a man younger than 35 in good health. Some clones in this sample may be carry-over from other donors' samples.

DNA for the CDR3: TGTGCCAGCAGTCACAGGGGTAGCGACGAGCAGTACTTC. Protein: CASSHRGSDEQYF. This rearrangement joins TRBV27 to TRBJ2-7; 7 bases are a match to TRBD1. Germline CDR1 MNHEY, CDR2 SMNVEV (reference sequence). CDR3 length equals 13 residues. V trimming: 5 bases; J trimming: 5 bases; junction bases outside the gene matches: 6.

The V and J genes are TRBV13 and TRBJ2-1, with 12 bases fitting TRBD2. CDR1 is PRHDT and CDR2 is FYEKMQ in the germline V gene (reference sequence). After removal of 7 bases from V and 4 bases from J, the junction contained 2 bases not matched to a gene. The CDR3 loop spans 14 amino acids. In DNA form, the CDR3 reads TGTGCCAGCAACCTAGCGGGAGGGTACAATGAGCAGTTCTTC. Its translation is CASNLAGGYNEQFF.

The chain joins TRBV27 to TRBJ2-7; 8 positions match TRBD2. After removal of 4 bases from V and 4 bases from J, the junction contained 3 bases not matched to a gene. Per germline, CDR1 MNHEY and CDR2 SMNVEV (reference sequence). This CDR3 comprises 13 residues. CDR3: CASSSRGGYEQYF. The CDR3 DNA sequence: TGTGCCAGCAGTTCCCGGGGGGGGTACGAGCAGTACTTC.

The chain combines TRBV30 with TRBJ2-7; D may be TRBD2 (5 bases). The V gene's germline CDR1 is GTSNPN and CDR2 SVGIG (reference sequence). This CDR3 contains 11 residues. The CDR3 DNA follows: TGTGGCGCCGAAGGAAAAAGCGGGCAGTACTTC. This codes for CGAEGKSGQYF.

This clone has a count of ten or more. The identical CDR3 is also encoded by other nucleotide sequences in the sample. The chain joins TRBV15 to TRBJ2-2; TRBD2 matches 9 bases. Looked up from germline, CDR1 is LNHNV and CDR2 is YYDKDF (reference sequence). The CDR3 consists of 19 residues. The J segment lost 3 bases and the V segment lost 2 bases, leaving 13 bases of the junction unmatched. This chain's CDR3 is CATSRPWTSAMPDTGELFF. The CDR3 region has the DNA TGTGCCACCAGCAGACCATGGACTAGCGCTATGCCGGACACCGGGGAGCTGTTTTTT. Using reference TRBV15 and TRBJ2-2 for the parts outside the CDR3, the full variable domain is DAMVIQNPRYQVTQFGKPVTLSCSQTLNHNVMYWYQQKSSQAPKLLFHYYDKDFNNEADTPDNFQSRRPNTSFCFLDIRSPGLGDTAMYLCATSRPWTSAMPDTGELFFGEGSRLTVL.

The V and J genes are TRBV5-4 and TRBJ2-5; D ambiguous. This CDR3 has 14 residues. The ends were cut back, 1 base at V and 7 bases at J, with 14 bases in the middle. The germline V gene encodes CDR1 SGHNT and CDR2 YYREEE (reference sequence). CDR3 protein: CASSLIGSWGTQYF. The DNA of the CDR3 is TGTGCCAGCAGCTTGATTGGTAGTTGGGGGACCCAGTACTTC.

The chain carries TRBV6-6 and TRBJ2-7; D might be TRBD1 (5 bases). Germline lookup yields CDR1 MNHNY and CDR2 SVGAGI (reference sequence). CDR3 size: 15 residues. Deletions cut 0 bases from V and 2 bases from J, with 11 bases between. The CDR3 spells CASSYSTGETYEQYF. CDR3 in DNA: TGTGCCAGCAGTTACTCAACAGGCGAAACCTACGAGCAGTACTTC.

Regarding this clone: In the same sample, other DNA sequences code for this CDR3. The chain has TRBV7-3 and TRBJ2-5, with D uncertain. The CDR3 spans 15 residues. Germline V gene data show CDR1 as SGHTA and CDR2 as FQGTGA. The V gene lost 6 bases and the J gene lost 1 base, with 15 bases spanning the gap. CDR3 DNA sequence: TGTGCCAGCAGTCCATCGGGCATGCCCCAAGAGACCCAGTACTTC. Protein sequence: CASSPSGMPQETQYF.

The chain couples TRBV5-1 to TRBJ2-2; TRBD1 matches 9 bases. The germline V gene encodes CDR1 SGHRS and CDR2 YFSETQ. This CDR3 comprises 15 residues. V was clipped by 2 bases and J by 6 bases; unmatched bases: 5. The CDR3: CASSFSGQGSGELFF. CDR3 in DNA: TGCGCCAGCAGCTTCTCGGGACAGGGTTCCGGGGAGCTGTTTTTT.

The rearrangement uses TRBV19 and TRBJ1-1, with D tentatively TRBD1 (5 bases). V lost 0 bases and J lost 0, with 14 bases in between. The CDR3 extends over 17 amino acids. Germline values: CDR1 LNHDA, CDR2 SQIVND (reference sequence). The CDR3 loop reads CASSIDGRAQVNTEAFF. In nucleotides, the CDR3 is TGTGCCAGTAGTATAGATGGCAGAGCACAGGTGAACACTGAAGCTTTCTTT.

This clone has just one count. This rearrangement joins TRBV29-1 to TRBJ2-1; 9 nucleotides line up with TRBD2. CDR1 and CDR2 from the germline V gene are SQVTM and ANQGSEA. V lost 4 bases, J lost 2 bases, and 9 bases stayed unmatched. This CDR3 has 16 residues. CDR3 protein: CSVARNLAGTYNEQFF. The DNA of the CDR3 is TGCAGCGTTGCCAGAAATCTAGCGGGAACCTACAATGAGCAGTTCTTC.

This sequence joins TRBV6-4 and TRBJ1-1; no reliable D call. V shed 3 bases and J shed 1 base, with 6 bases lying between them. CDR3 length: 13 amino acids. Germline lookup yields CDR1 MRHNA and CDR2 SNTAGT. CDR3 loop: CASSERGNTEAFF. The DNA for the CDR3 is TGTGCCAGCAGTGAACGGGGGAACACTGAAGCTTTCTTT.

The chain combines TRBV18 with TRBJ1-3; possible D gene TRBD1, 6 bases. Germline loops: CDR1 KGHSH, CDR2 LQKENI. The CDR3 consists of 16 residues. V was trimmed by 7 bases and J by 4 bases, leaving 20 bases between them. The CDR3 bases are TGTGCCAGCTGGCTGGCGGGGGCGTTACAAGGAAACACCATATATTTT. It yields the protein CASWLAGALQGNTIYF. Based on the CDR3 plus reference TRBV18 and TRBJ1-3, the full variable domain is NAGVMQNPRHLVRRRGQEARLRCSPMKGHSHVYWYRQLPEEGLKFMVYLQKENIIDESGMPKERFSAEFPKEGPSILRIQQVVRGDSAAYFCASWLAGALQGNTIYFGEGSWLTVV.

A note on this clone: This sample includes further DNA sequences coding for the same CDR3. The rearrangement links TRBV7-9 to TRBJ1-1; D unresolved. Trimming shortened V by 3 bases and J by 4 bases, and 3 bases separated the two germline ends. The CDR3 contains 11 residues. The germline gives CDR1 SEHNR, CDR2 FQNEAQ (reference sequence). This chain's CDR3 is CASSLGTEAFF. The DNA for the CDR3 is TGTGCCAGCAGCTTGGGCACTGAAGCTTTCTTT.

The gene calls are TRBV7-9 and TRBJ2-7, with D perhaps given as TRBD1 or TRBD2 (5 bases each). The germline gives CDR1 SEHNR, CDR2 FQNEAQ (reference sequence). Trimming took 5 bases from V and 3 from J, leaving 17 bases between them. This CDR3 is built from 15 residues. The CDR3 bases are TGTGCCAGCAGCCCCGCCCCGGGACGCGGCTACGAGCAGTACTTC. Translated: CASSPAPGRGYEQYF.

The chain carries TRBV7-9 and TRBJ1-5; TRBD1 agrees at 9 bases. CDR3 length equals 19 residues. Germline loops: CDR1 SEHNR, CDR2 FQNEAQ (reference sequence). V lost 3 bases and J lost 5; bases outside the gene matches: 17. This CDR3 is CASSFARGQGSGMDQPQHF. CDR3 coding DNA: TGTGCCAGCAGCTTCGCGAGGGGACAGGGCTCCGGGATGGATCAGCCCCAGCATTTT.

The rearrangement links TRBV11-2 to TRBJ2-2, with a tentative D call TRBD2 (6 bases). V was trimmed by 7 bases and J by 13 bases, leaving 19 bases between them. CDR1 and CDR2 (germline): SGHAT, FQNNGV. The CDR3 runs 13 residues. The CDR3 protein is CASIGGTPVGLFF. In nucleotides, the CDR3 is TGTGCCAGCATCGGGGGTACGCCTGTGGGGCTGTTTTTT.

In DNA form, the CDR3 reads TGTGCCAGCAGTGAATATCTCTTTGGGAAAAATAATTCACCCCTCCACTTT. Its protein is CASSEYLFGKNNSPLHF. The chain joins TRBV25-1 to TRBJ1-6; D unclear. Trimming cost V 0 bases and J 5 bases, with 14 bases left between them. Germline-derived CDR1 and CDR2 are MGHDK and SYGVNS. This CDR3 region has 17 residues.

V and J are TRBV9 and TRBJ1-2; D possibly corresponds to TRBD1 (5 bases). V lost 4 bases, J lost 0 bases, and 16 bases lay in between. Germline values: CDR1 SGDLS, CDR2 YYNGEE. The CDR3 is made up of 16 amino acids. CDR3 sequence: CASSPTRGPSNYGYTF. The CDR3 DNA reads as TGTGCCAGCAGCCCGACGAGGGGACCCTCTAACTATGGCTACACCTTC.

V gene TRBV9 combines with J gene TRBJ2-7, with 8 bases fitting TRBD1. The CDR3 is 13 residues long. The germline CDR1 and CDR2 sequences are SGDLS and YYNGEE. The V and J ends lost 4 bases and 7 bases, in that order; junction bases with no gene match: 7. This CDR3 reads CASSPRGQGEQYF. The CDR3 DNA reads TGTGCCAGCAGCCCCAGGGGGCAGGGGGAGCAGTACTTC.

V and J are TRBV19 and TRBJ2-2; the D is unclear. This CDR3 spans 15 amino acids. The V gene's germline CDR1 is LNHDA and CDR2 SQIVND (reference sequence). V was clipped by 3 bases and J by 0 bases, with 8 bases between them. The CDR3 DNA sequence: TGTGCCAGTAGTATTGGACGATCGAACACCGGGGAGCTGTTTTTT. This encodes CASSIGRSNTGELFF.

The rearrangement joins TRBV30 to TRBJ1-6, with 7 bases matching TRBD1. This CDR3 region has 14 residues. In germline, CDR1 is GTSNPN, CDR2 SVGIG (reference sequence). V lost 6 bases to trimming and J lost 7 bases; unmatched junction nucleotides: 9. CDR3 sequence (DNA): TGTGCCTGCCACCTGGGGACAGTGAATTCACCCCTCCACTTT. Protein product: CACHLGTVNSPLHF.

Written as DNA, the CDR3 is TGTGCCAGCAGCCCCCGGGACAGGGGGTCTCCTGGAAACACCATATATTTT. Encoded protein: CASSPRDRGSPGNTIYF. The J gene is TRBJ1-3, the V gene TRBV7-8; 11 nucleotides agree with TRBD1. The ends lost 5 bases at V and 2 bases at J; junction bases unmatched: 8. The CDR3 runs 17 residues. CDR1 SGHVS and CDR2 FQNEAQ come from the germline V gene. The variable domain in full, completed from reference TRBV7-8 and TRBJ1-3, reads GAGVSQSPRYKVAKRGQDVALRCDPISGHVSLFWYQQALGQGPEFLTYFQNEAQLDKSGLPSDRFFAERPEGSVSTLKIQRTQQEDSAVYLCASSPRDRGSPGNTIYFGEGSWLTVV.

The chain has TRBV9 and TRBJ1-5; TRBD1 matches 7 bases. Germline loops: CDR1 SGDLS, CDR2 YYNGEE. This CDR3 comprises 14 residues. Germline trimming cut 0 bases from V and 6 bases from J; bases unmatched to any gene: 3. CDR3 nucleotide sequence: TGTGCCAGCAGCGTAGGACAGGGTGGTCAGCCCCAGCATTTT. Amino acid sequence: CASSVGQGGQPQHF.

The V and J genes are TRBV13 and TRBJ1-1; possibly TRBD1 for D (5 bases). Germline V gives CDR1 PRHDT, CDR2 FYEKMQ (reference sequence). This CDR3 is 12 amino acids long. Trimming shortened V by 2 bases and J by 6 bases, and 7 bases separated the two germline ends. The CDR3 region is CASSLLGAEAFF. CDR3 sequence (DNA): TGTGCCAGCAGCTTACTGGGGGCTGAAGCTTTCTTT.

V usage is TRBV28 and J usage is TRBJ2-7; TRBD1 agrees at 9 bases. Losses at the gene ends were 4 bases for V and 2 bases for J; bases not matched to a gene: 3. Germline V gene lookup returns CDR1 MDHEN and CDR2 SYDVKM. The CDR3 spans 14 residues. The CDR3 nucleotides are TGTGCCAGCAGTTCGGGACAGGGCGCCTACGAGCAGTACTTC. Residues: CASSSGQGAYEQYF.

The chain links TRBV27 to TRBJ2-3; 8 positions match TRBD1. This CDR3 contains 16 residues. CDR1 and CDR2 from the germline V gene are MNHEY and SMNVEV (reference sequence). J lost 0 bases, V lost 5 bases, and 7 bases had no gene match. Here the CDR3 reads CASSTLDRASTDTQYF. CDR3 DNA: TGTGCCAGCAGTACCCTGGACAGGGCTAGCACAGATACGCAGTATTTT.